A single sample gave rise to the 15 T cell receptor beta chains below, sequenced in a study of T cell repertoires in aging, cancer and after chemotherapy (dated by TCRdb to between 2017 and 2020). Genomic DNA extracted from peripheral blood, rather than sorted cells or RNA, was used as the source for amplification of TCR beta rearrangements. Sequencing instrument: Illumina MiSeq. Rearranged TRB sequences spanning V, D and J segments were amplified in a multiplex touch-down PCR with a mixed TRB-A/B primer pool. Using fastp at Q25 and MiXCR, TCRdb reprocessed the public reads and kept productive beta chains. Rows with one shared CDR3 protein collapse into an entry with the most common genes and DNA. Present in this sample are approximately 13,000 distinct CDR3 sequences, about 20% of which were seen just once. 5% to 6% of the sample belongs to the ten largest clones. The sequencing sample was made of blood. The receptor source for this set is a human donor in good health.

V is TRBV27 and J is TRBJ2-3; 15 positions agree with TRBD2. CDR1 is MNHEY, CDR2 SMNVEV, per germline (reference sequence). This CDR3 is 19 amino acids long. Trimming at V came to 3 bases and at J to 1 base, leaving 8 bases not matched to a gene. DNA of the CDR3: TGTGCCAGCAGTTTGGCCCCCTGGACTAGCGGGGGGGGCACAGATACGCAGTATTTT. Amino acid sequence: CASSLAPWTSGGGTDTQYF.

The J gene is TRBJ2-1, the V gene TRBV27, with 7 bases aligning to TRBD1. From germline, CDR1 is MNHEY and CDR2 SMNVEV (reference sequence). V shed 6 bases, J shed 7 bases, and the junction held 27 bases outside the gene matches. The CDR3 consists of 20 residues. The CDR3 DNA sequence: TGTGCCAGCAGCACCCACAGGGGCGCCCACGTTACTGGGGTTGGGAATGAGCAGTTCTTC. Translated, it gives CASSTHRGAHVTGVGNEQFF.

This clonotype was seen a few times. The J gene is TRBJ2-1, the V gene TRBV5-1, with TRBD2 identical over 7 bases. The germline gives CDR1 SGHRS, CDR2 YFSETQ. This CDR3 has 15 amino acids. The V gene end was trimmed by 0 bases and the J gene end by 6 bases; junction bases not matched to a gene: 6. CDR3 sequence reads: CASSLAPGRFNEQFF. Here the CDR3 DNA reads TGCGCCAGCAGCTTGGCCCCCGGGAGGTTCAATGAGCAGTTCTTC. Full variable domain (outside the CDR3, taken from reference TRBV5-1 and TRBJ2-1): KAGVTQTPRYLIKTRGQQVTLSCSPISGHRSVSWYQQTPGQGLQFLFEYFSETQRNKGNFPGRFSGRQFSNSRSEMNVSTLELGDSALYLCASSLAPGRFNEQFFGPGTRLTVL.

This clonotype counts as medium-sized. The chain carries TRBV19 and TRBJ1-2; the D is unclear. This CDR3 spans 14 amino acids. The ends were cut back, 6 bases at V and 4 bases at J, with 15 bases in the middle. Per germline, CDR1 LNHDA and CDR2 SQIVND (reference sequence). CDR3 amino acids: CASSLLLGTYGYTF. DNA of the CDR3: TGTGCCAGTAGCCTCCTGTTAGGAACCTATGGCTACACCTTC. The whole variable domain, filled in from reference TRBV19 and TRBJ1-2, reads DGGITQSPKYLFRKEGQNVTLSCEQNLNHDAMYWYRQDPGQGLRLIYYSQIVNDFQKGDIAEGYSVSREKKESFPLTVTSAQKNPTAFYLCASSLLLGTYGYTFGSGTRLTVV.

DNA of the CDR3: TGTGCCAGCTCATCAAGAGAGAACACTGAAGCTTTCTTT. This codes for CASSSRENTEAFF. V gene TRBV18 combines with J gene TRBJ1-1; D is ambiguous. The V end lost 5 bases, the J end lost 1 base, and 8 bases lay between the germline ends. The CDR3 spans 13 residues. The germline V gene encodes CDR1 KGHSH and CDR2 LQKENI.

This chain joins TRBV20-1 and TRBJ2-1, with TRBD2 as a possible D gene (5 bases). Trimming removed 1 base at V and 4 bases at J, with 17 bases between. The CDR3 totals 16 residues. The germline V gene has CDR1 DFQATT and CDR2 SNEGSKA (reference sequence). The chain's CDR3 is CSARVLRAQSYNEQFF. CDR3 in DNA: TGCAGTGCTAGAGTTTTGAGGGCACAGAGTTACAATGAGCAGTTCTTC.

This clonotype was detected only a few times. This chain uses TRBV20-1 with TRBJ1-1, with D unresolved. Trimming shortened V by 1 base and J by 0 bases, and 12 bases separated the two germline ends. The CDR3 runs to 15 residues. Per the germline V gene, CDR1 is DFQATT and CDR2 is SNEGSKA (reference sequence). CDR3 protein: CSARVFGRMNTEAFF. The CDR3 nucleotides read TGCAGTGCTAGAGTGTTTGGCAGGATGAACACTGAAGCTTTCTTT.

This rearrangement joins TRBV6-4 to TRBJ1-6, with D perhaps matching TRBD1 (6 bases). The CDR3 extends over 16 amino acids. V was trimmed by 2 bases and J by 3 bases, leaving 11 bases between them. Looked up from germline, CDR1 is MRHNA and CDR2 is SNTAGT. The CDR3 spells CASSDRQGLYNSPLHF. CDR3 coding DNA: TGTGCCAGCAGTGACAGGCAGGGGCTCTATAATTCACCCCTCCACTTT.

The rearrangement joins TRBV5-4 to TRBJ1-1; D uncertain. The CDR3 runs 14 residues. Germline V gives CDR1 SGHNT, CDR2 YYREEE (reference sequence). Trimming removed 3 bases at V and 3 bases at J, with 12 bases between. CDR3: CASSSLTGDTEAFF. The CDR3 DNA reads TGTGCCAGCAGCTCGCTAACCGGGGACACTGAAGCTTTCTTT.

Regarding this clonotype: With a much larger clone just one base away, this may be a read error. The CDR3 is CAWSSGWTGSHKQYF. As DNA, the CDR3 is TGTGCCTGGTCTTCGGGTTGGACAGGGTCTCACAAGCAGTACTTC. The chain uses TRBV30 and TRBJ2-7; TRBD1 aligns across 8 bases. Trimming cost V 5 bases and J 8 bases; bases outside gene matches: 17. The CDR3 is 15 residues long. CDR1 GTSNPN and CDR2 SVGIG come from the germline V gene (reference sequence).

V usage is TRBV7-2 and J usage is TRBJ2-3; 13 nucleotides match TRBD2. Germline values: CDR1 SGHTA, CDR2 FQGNSA. The CDR3 consists of 16 residues. Trimming cost V 1 base and J 7 bases; bases outside gene matches: 5. Here the CDR3 reads CASSLVGTSGAYTQYF. Written as DNA, the CDR3 is TGTGCCAGCAGCTTAGTAGGGACTAGCGGGGCCTATACGCAGTATTTT. The full variable domain, its missing parts supplied by reference TRBV7-2 and TRBJ2-3, is GAGVSQSPSNKVTEKGKDVELRCDPISGHTALYWYRQSLGQGLEFLIYFQGNSAPDKSGLPSDRFSAERTGGSVSTLTIQRTQQEDSAVYLCASSLVGTSGAYTQYFGPGTRLTVL.

This clonotype was detected many times. The rearrangement links TRBV7-2 to TRBJ2-7; tentative D call: TRBD2 (6 bases). Germline CDR1 and CDR2: SGHTA and FQGNSA. V lost 5 bases, J lost 7 bases, and 12 bases lay in between. The CDR3 spans 12 residues. CDR3: CASSPPGREQYF. Here the CDR3 DNA reads TGTGCCAGCAGCCCCCCCGGGAGAGAGCAGTACTTC. Complete variable domain (other parts from reference TRBV7-2 and TRBJ2-7): GAGVSQSPSNKVTEKGKDVELRCDPISGHTALYWYRQSLGQGLEFLIYFQGNSAPDKSGLPSDRFSAERTGGSVSTLTIQRTQQEDSAVYLCASSPPGREQYFGPGTRLTVT.

The gene calls are TRBV7-6 and TRBJ2-7; 9 bases fit TRBD2. J gave up 7 bases and V 6 bases, and 13 bases lay outside the gene matches. The CDR3 runs to 15 residues. Germline lookup yields CDR1 SGHVS and CDR2 FNYEAQ. The CDR3 sequence: CASSRVAGVYNEQYF. CDR3 sequence (DNA): TGTGCCAGCAGTCGTGTAGCGGGGGTCTACAATGAGCAGTACTTC.

There are a few counts of this clonotype. The chain couples TRBV10-3 to TRBJ1-1; D perhaps matches TRBD1 (5 bases). Germline CDR1 reads ENHRY; CDR2 reads SYGVKD. Trimming shortened V by 2 bases and J by 0 bases, and 16 bases separated the two germline ends. The CDR3 is 17 residues long. The CDR3 region has the DNA TGTGCCATCAGTGAGGGCCAGGGTGGGGGAGTGAACACTGAAGCTTTCTTT. This sequence encodes CAISEGQGGGVNTEAFF.

The gene calls are TRBV15 and TRBJ2-4; 7 bases line up with TRBD2. Germline V lookup: CDR1 LNHNV, CDR2 YYDKDF (reference sequence). The junction had 6 bases not matched to a gene; V was cut back by 0 bases and J by 1 base. The CDR3 covers 17 residues. CDR3 loop: CATSREVGGGAKNIQYF. Written as DNA, the CDR3 is TGTGCCACCAGCAGAGAGGTGGGGGGGGGGGCCAAAAACATTCAGTACTTC. Drawing the rest from reference TRBV15 and TRBJ2-4, the complete variable domain is DAMVIQNPRYQVTQFGKPVTLSCSQTLNHNVMYWYQQKSSQAPKLLFHYYDKDFNNEADTPDNFQSRRPNTSFCFLDIRSPGLGDTAMYLCATSREVGGGAKNIQYFGAGTRLSVL.